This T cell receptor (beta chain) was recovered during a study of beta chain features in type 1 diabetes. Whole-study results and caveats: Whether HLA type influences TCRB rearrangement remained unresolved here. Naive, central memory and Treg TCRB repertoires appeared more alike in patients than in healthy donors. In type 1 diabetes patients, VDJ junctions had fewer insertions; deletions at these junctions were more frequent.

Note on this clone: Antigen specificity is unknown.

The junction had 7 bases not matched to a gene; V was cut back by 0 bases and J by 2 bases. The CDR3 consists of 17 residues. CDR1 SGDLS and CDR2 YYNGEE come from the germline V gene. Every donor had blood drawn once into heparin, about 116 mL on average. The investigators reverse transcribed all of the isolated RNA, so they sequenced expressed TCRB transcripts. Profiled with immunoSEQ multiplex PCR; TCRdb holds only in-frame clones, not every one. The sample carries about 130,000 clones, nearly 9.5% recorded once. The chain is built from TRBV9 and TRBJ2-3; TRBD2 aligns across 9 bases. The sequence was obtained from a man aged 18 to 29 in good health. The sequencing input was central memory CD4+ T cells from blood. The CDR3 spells CASSVAQSGGLTDTQYF. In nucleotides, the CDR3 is TGTGCCAGCAGCGTAGCTCAAAGCGGGGGGCTCACAGATACGCAGTATTTT.